The rows below give T cell receptor beta chains drawn from one sample of a study of blood T cells in healthy people across ages. TCRdb called the 5' RACE reads again in MiXCR, with one record for every CDR3 protein. The table shows some 700,000 distinct CDR3 sequences, with about 20% occurring only once. The sequenced sample consisted of blood. These receptors all come from a man in his sixties or seventies in good health. CDR3s include the opening cysteine and the closing phenylalanine or tryptophan. Fields, in order: clone size, J gene, V gene, D gene, CDR3 protein, CDR3 DNA. D genes are given only for firm matches. Expanded clones get a size class; other rows say once, few or many, or leave the size out.

clone_size: NA
j_call: TRBJ1-1
v_call: TRBV6-1
d_call: TRBD1
cdr3_aa: CASNKRGQAMNTEAFF
cdr3_nt: TGTGCCAGCAACAAGAGGGGACAGGCCATGAACACTGAAGCTTTCTTT

clone_size: many
j_call: TRBJ2-1
v_call: TRBV29-1
d_call: NA
cdr3_aa: CSVDPRVGYNEQFF
cdr3_nt: TGCAGCGTTGACCCCAGGGTCGGCTACAATGAGCAGTTCTTC

clone_size: few
j_call: TRBJ2-1
v_call: TRBV12-3/TRBV12-4
d_call: NA
cdr3_aa: CASSFMEGGRQFF
cdr3_nt: TGTGCCAGCAGTTTTATGGAGGGGGGGCGACAGTTCTTC

clone_size: NA
j_call: TRBJ2-7
v_call: TRBV28
d_call: TRBD1
cdr3_aa: CASITGGQGYYEQYF
cdr3_nt: TGTGCCAGCATTACTGGGGGACAGGGTTACTACGAGCAGTACTTC

clone_size: NA
j_call: TRBJ2-1
v_call: TRBV7-2
d_call: TRBD2
cdr3_aa: CASSPNLFWSGGSYNEQFF
cdr3_nt: TGTGCCAGCAGCCCCAATCTCTTTTGGAGCGGGGGATCCTACAATGAGCAGTTCTTC

clone_size: few
j_call: TRBJ2-7
v_call: TRBV12-3/TRBV12-4
d_call: TRBD1
cdr3_aa: CASSEQGVAYEQYF
cdr3_nt: TGTGCCAGCAGTGAACAGGGGGTGGCCTACGAGCAGTACTTC

clone_size: NA
j_call: TRBJ1-6
v_call: TRBV20-1
d_call: TRBD1
cdr3_aa: CSARNRGNSPLHF
cdr3_nt: TGCAGTGCTAGGAACAGGGGGAATTCACCCCTCCACTTT

clone_size: NA
j_call: TRBJ2-1
v_call: TRBV6-1
d_call: NA
cdr3_aa: CASKRAIKDSSYNEQFF
cdr3_nt: TGTGCCAGCAAGAGGGCCATAAAAGACAGCTCCTACAATGAGCAGTTCTTC

clone_size: few
j_call: TRBJ2-7
v_call: TRBV28
d_call: NA
cdr3_aa: CASDQGGFGTTGERESEQYF
cdr3_nt: TGTGCCAGCGACCAGGGGGGGTTCGGTACAACCGGCGAGAGGGAGAGCGAGCAGTACTTC

clone_size: few
j_call: TRBJ2-1
v_call: TRBV3-1
d_call: TRBD2
cdr3_aa: CASSPRTSGSDEQFF
cdr3_nt: TGTGCCAGCAGCCCTCGGACTAGTGGGAGCGATGAGCAGTTCTTC

clone_size: NA
j_call: TRBJ2-3
v_call: TRBV12-3/TRBV12-4
d_call: NA
cdr3_aa: CASSLQRGGADAQYF
cdr3_nt: TGTGCCAGCAGTCTCCAAAGGGGGGGTGCAGATGCGCAGTATTTT

clone_size: NA
j_call: TRBJ1-1
v_call: TRBV11-2
d_call: NA
cdr3_aa: CASSLDSENTEAFF
cdr3_nt: TGTGCCAGCAGCTTAGATTCCGAGAACACTGAAGCTTTCTTT

clone_size: few
j_call: TRBJ1-5
v_call: TRBV20-1
d_call: NA
cdr3_aa: CSARVDQPQHF
cdr3_nt: TGCAGTGCTAGAGTAGATCAGCCCCAGCATTTT

clone_size: many
j_call: TRBJ2-5
v_call: TRBV5-6
d_call: NA
cdr3_aa: CASSLVGQTQYF
cdr3_nt: TGTGCCAGCAGCTTGGTCGGTCAGACCCAGTACTTC

clone_size: few
j_call: TRBJ2-2
v_call: TRBV12-3/TRBV12-4
d_call: NA
cdr3_aa: CASRGRADTGELFF
cdr3_nt: TGTGCCAGCAGGGGACGGGCGGACACCGGGGAGCTGTTTTTT

clone_size: few
j_call: TRBJ1-2
v_call: TRBV6-2/TRBV6-3
d_call: TRBD1
cdr3_aa: CASSYGPGTGYGYTF
cdr3_nt: TGTGCCAGCAGTTACGGTCCAGGGACAGGCTATGGCTACACCTTC

clone_size: NA
j_call: TRBJ1-1
v_call: TRBV6-5
d_call: NA
cdr3_aa: CASTYPGGTEAFF
cdr3_nt: TGTGCCAGCACCTACCCTGGGGGCACTGAAGCTTTCTTT

clone_size: NA
j_call: TRBJ1-1
v_call: TRBV10-3
d_call: NA
cdr3_aa: CAISVSENTEAFF
cdr3_nt: TGTGCCATCAGTGTATCGGAAAACACTGAAGCTTTCTTT

clone_size: few
j_call: TRBJ1-4
v_call: TRBV14
d_call: TRBD1
cdr3_aa: CASSLGQSFIATNEKLFF
cdr3_nt: TGTGCCAGCAGCCTGGGACAGAGTTTTATTGCAACTAATGAAAAACTGTTTTTT

clone_size: NA
j_call: TRBJ1-2
v_call: TRBV7-9
d_call: TRBD1
cdr3_aa: CASSSQGAKSGYTF
cdr3_nt: TGTGCCAGCAGCTCGCAGGGGGCGAAGAGTGGCTACACCTTC

clone_size: NA
j_call: TRBJ2-1
v_call: TRBV7-2
d_call: TRBD2
cdr3_aa: CASSLGREYSEQFF
cdr3_nt: TGTGCCAGCAGCTTAGGGCGGGAGTACAGTGAGCAGTTCTTC

clone_size: NA
j_call: TRBJ2-5
v_call: TRBV20-1
d_call: TRBD2
cdr3_aa: CSARDGREAAQYF
cdr3_nt: TGCAGTGCTAGAGACGGGAGGGAGGCGGCCCAGTACTTC

clone_size: NA
j_call: TRBJ2-1
v_call: TRBV7-2
d_call: NA
cdr3_aa: CASSLALSNEQFF
cdr3_nt: TGTGCCAGCAGCTTAGCCCTTAGTAATGAGCAGTTCTTC

clone_size: few
j_call: TRBJ1-5
v_call: TRBV9
d_call: NA
cdr3_aa: CASSVDGRYNQPQHF
cdr3_nt: TGTGCCAGCAGCGTAGACGGCAGGTACAATCAGCCCCAGCATTTT

clone_size: few
j_call: TRBJ1-1
v_call: TRBV30
d_call: NA
cdr3_aa: CAWSKDTEAFF
cdr3_nt: TGTGCCTGGAGTAAGGACACTGAAGCTTTCTTT

clone_size: few
j_call: TRBJ2-7
v_call: TRBV7-8
d_call: NA
cdr3_aa: CASSFQGAYEQYF
cdr3_nt: TGTGCCAGCAGCTTCCAGGGCGCGTACGAGCAGTACTTC

clone_size: NA
j_call: TRBJ2-1
v_call: TRBV29-1
d_call: TRBD1
cdr3_aa: CSVENALGQGDDEQFF
cdr3_nt: TGCAGCGTTGAGAACGCTTTGGGACAGGGGGACGATGAGCAGTTCTTC

clone_size: NA
j_call: TRBJ2-1
v_call: TRBV5-1
d_call: NA
cdr3_aa: CASSPSGRAEQFF
cdr3_nt: TGCGCCAGCAGCCCGTCAGGGCGAGCTGAGCAGTTCTTC

clone_size: few
j_call: TRBJ2-1
v_call: TRBV14
d_call: NA
cdr3_aa: CASSQEAPGVYEQFF
cdr3_nt: TGTGCCAGCAGCCAAGAAGCCCCTGGGGTCTATGAGCAGTTCTTC

clone_size: few
j_call: TRBJ2-4
v_call: TRBV24-1
d_call: TRBD2
cdr3_aa: CATIHEGLARAHLAKNIQYF
cdr3_nt: TGTGCCACTATCCACGAAGGACTAGCACGGGCTCACTTAGCCAAAAACATTCAGTACTTC

clone_size: few
j_call: TRBJ1-5
v_call: TRBV6-2/TRBV6-3
d_call: NA
cdr3_aa: CASTPGTKNQPQHF
cdr3_nt: TGTGCCAGCACTCCCGGGACGAAGAATCAGCCCCAGCATTTT

clone_size: once
j_call: TRBJ1-2
v_call: TRBV12-3/TRBV12-4
d_call: TRBD1
cdr3_aa: CASSDQSTGQGDNYGYTF
cdr3_nt: TGTGCCAGCAGCGACCAAAGCACTGGACAGGGTGACAACTATGGCTACACCTTC

clone_size: few
j_call: TRBJ2-7
v_call: TRBV5-6
d_call: NA
cdr3_aa: CASSLVWDTSYEQYF
cdr3_nt: TGTGCCAGCAGCTTGGTTTGGGACACCTCCTACGAGCAGTACTTC